These 10 T cell receptor beta chains originate from one sample sequenced in a study of cytomegalovirus exposure and HLA in healthy donors. Generated by immunoSEQ multiplex PCR, the TCRdb table keeps only in-frame clones and is missing some. This sample has 150,000 to 200,000 clones; roughly 86% occur once, and the top ten carry approximately 1.5%. The sample comprised PBMCs. The source is a woman aged 18-29 years in good health and CMV-seronegative.

This rearrangement joins TRBV6-5 to TRBJ1-2, with D perhaps matching TRBD1 (6 bases). The germline V gene encodes CDR1 MNHEY and CDR2 SVGAGI. The CDR3 runs to 14 residues. The V and J ends lost 2 bases and 6 bases respectively, with 13 bases between them. Here the CDR3 reads CASSYAGRGNGYTF. CDR3 nucleotides: TGTGCCAGCAGTTACGCCGGAAGGGGGAATGGCTACACCTTC.

V gene TRBV13 combines with J gene TRBJ1-1, with D possibly matching TRBD1 (5 bases). The CDR3 loop spans 14 amino acids. Germline V lookup: CDR1 PRHDT, CDR2 FYEKMQ (reference sequence). V was trimmed by 1 base and J by 8 bases, leaving 14 bases between them. CDR3 in amino acids: CASSLEGPKQEAFF. The CDR3 region has the DNA TGTGCCAGCAGCTTAGAGGGGCCAAAACAAGAAGCTTTCTTT.

The chain recombines TRBV6-5 with TRBJ1-1; unclear D gene. This CDR3 has 15 amino acids. The V gene's germline CDR1 is MNHEY and CDR2 SVGAGI. Trimming cost V 0 bases and J 0 bases, with 8 bases left between them. The CDR3 region is CASSYSGGLNTEAFF. The DNA of the CDR3 is TGTGCCAGCAGTTACTCGGGAGGCTTGAACACTGAAGCTTTCTTT.

The rearrangement links TRBV6-4 to TRBJ2-1; 13 nucleotides line up with TRBD2. Germline CDR1 MRHNA, CDR2 SNTAGT. CDR3 size: 17 residues. The ends lost 6 bases at V and 2 bases at J; junction bases unmatched: 7. DNA for the CDR3: TGTGCCAGCAGCGAAGGGACTAGCGGGGATCCCTACAATGAGCAGTTCTTC. Its translation is CASSEGTSGDPYNEQFF.

The chain links TRBV5-1 to TRBJ2-7; TRBD2 matches at 12 bases. Trimming took 4 bases from V and 2 from J; bases not matched to a gene: 7. Looked up from germline, CDR1 is SGHRS and CDR2 is YFSETQ. The CDR3 runs 16 residues. Here the CDR3 DNA reads TGCGCCAGCAGCCCTAGCGGGAGGGACCTTCCCTACGAGCAGTACTTC. It is translated as CASSPSGRDLPYEQYF.

V is TRBV5-1 and J is TRBJ2-3; D remains ambiguous. V lost 5 bases, J lost 4 bases, and 8 bases lay in between. The CDR3 is made up of 12 amino acids. Germline CDR1 is SGHRS and CDR2 is YFSETQ. CDR3 in amino acids: CASSRNPDTQYF. In DNA form, the CDR3 reads TGCGCCAGCAGTAGAAACCCAGATACGCAGTATTTT. Looking up the rest from reference TRBV5-1 and TRBJ2-3 gives the full variable domain: KAGVTQTPRYLIKTRGQQVTLSCSPISGHRSVSWYQQTPGQGLQFLFEYFSETQRNKGNFPGRFSGRQFSNSRSEMNVSTLELGDSALYLCASSRNPDTQYFGPGTRLTVL.

The gene calls are TRBV19 and TRBJ1-3; 7 bases agree with TRBD1. The trim removed 5 bases at V and 3 bases at J, leaving 22 bases unmatched. The CDR3 is made up of 20 amino acids. The germline CDR1 and CDR2 sequences are LNHDA and SQIVND (reference sequence). The CDR3 here is CASSPGHGVTGTAFGNTIYF. Here the CDR3 DNA reads TGTGCCAGTAGTCCGGGACACGGCGTCACCGGGACAGCTTTTGGAAACACCATATATTTT.

The chain has TRBV5-4 and TRBJ1-6, with unresolved D. This CDR3 has 14 amino acids. Trimming left V 1 base short and J 7 bases short, with 9 bases between. Germline CDR1 and CDR2: SGHNT and YYREEE (reference sequence). The CDR3 DNA follows: TGTGCCAGCAGCTTGTTAGGGAGGAATTCACCCCTCCACTTT. Protein product: CASSLLGRNSPLHF.

The V gene is TRBV19, the J gene TRBJ1-1; no clear D gene. The CDR3 spans 15 residues. The germline V gene encodes CDR1 LNHDA and CDR2 SQIVND (reference sequence). Trimming removed 5 bases at V and 2 bases at J, with 15 bases between. CDR3 in amino acids: CASSPYREVNTEAFF. CDR3 nucleotides: TGTGCCAGTAGTCCATACCGGGAGGTAAACACTGAAGCTTTCTTT.

This sequence joins TRBV27 and TRBJ2-7, with D perhaps matching TRBD2 (5 bases). V lost 5 bases to trimming and J lost 0 bases, with 20 bases between them. The CDR3 extends over 17 amino acids. Germline V gene lookup returns CDR1 MNHEY and CDR2 SMNVEV (reference sequence). In DNA form, the CDR3 reads TGTGCCAGCAGTCAAAAATTACTAGACGGGCCCTCCTACGAGCAGTACTTC. This gives the protein CASSQKLLDGPSYEQYF.